The text below deals with one TCR beta chain. Its specificity is unknown. The sample belongs to a study of cytomegalovirus exposure and HLA in healthy donors. Overall study: The 120 validation repertoires, a later analysis reported, used the same platform as the approximately 670 first-cohort repertoires.

Some clones are missing from TCRdb's copy, which holds only in-frame ones; the method was immunoSEQ multiplex PCR. The data show about 340,000 clones, about nine tenths seen once. Broader study findings: It was reported that the classifier diagnosed cytomegalovirus status with high specificity and sensitivity in both the original and validation cohorts. The dataset shows that most TCR sequences were rare, while some public TCRs occurred in many donors. The authors confirmed in vitro that a few CMV-associated chains were specific for CMV antigens.

V lost 3 bases, J lost 3 bases, and 16 bases lay in between. Germline V lookup: CDR1 SGDLS, CDR2 YYNGEE. This CDR3 has 16 amino acids. The TCR sequence derives from a woman under 30 in good health and CMV-seronegative. The chain joins TRBV9 to TRBJ1-5, with D maybe TRBD1 (6 bases). The sample comprised PBMCs. The CDR3 bases are TGTGCCAGCAGCGAGGGTGGCGGGGGGCTCAATCAGCCCCAGCATTTT. Its translation is CASSEGGGGLNQPQHF.